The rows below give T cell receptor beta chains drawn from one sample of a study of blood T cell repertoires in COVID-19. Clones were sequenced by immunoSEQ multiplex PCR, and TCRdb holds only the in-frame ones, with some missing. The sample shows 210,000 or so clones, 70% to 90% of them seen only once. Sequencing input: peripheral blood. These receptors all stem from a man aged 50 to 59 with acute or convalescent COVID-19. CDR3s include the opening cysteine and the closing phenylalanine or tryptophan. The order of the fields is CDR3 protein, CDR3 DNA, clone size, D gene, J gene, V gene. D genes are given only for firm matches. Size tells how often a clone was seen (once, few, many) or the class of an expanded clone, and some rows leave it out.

CDR3: CASSQGRTGLMIMNTEAFF; DNA: TGTGCCAGCAGCCAAGGGAGGACAGGACTTATGATCATGAACACTGAAGCTTTCTTT; size: .; D: TRBD1; J: TRBJ1-1; V: TRBV3-1/TRBV3-2
CDR3: CASSLGMNTEAFF; DNA: TGTGCCAGTAGTCTGGGCATGAACACTGAAGCTTTCTTT; size: .; D: .; J: TRBJ1-1; V: TRBV19
CDR3: CASSLFRDRGSSGANVLTF; DNA: TGTGCCAGCTCACTTTTCCGGGACAGAGGTTCTTCTGGGGCCAACGTCCTGACTTTC; size: .; D: TRBD1; J: TRBJ2-6; V: TRBV18
CDR3: CASSGRTNSPLHF; DNA: TGTGCCAGTAGCGGGAGGACTAATTCACCCCTCCACTTT; size: .; D: .; J: TRBJ1-6; V: TRBV19
CDR3: CASSLFSTVNQPQHF; DNA: TGTGCCAGCAGCTTGTTTAGTACGGTTAATCAGCCCCAGCATTTT; size: .; D: .; J: TRBJ1-5; V: TRBV5-6
CDR3: CASRPTPIAGNTIYF; DNA: TGTGCCAGCAGACCGACACCGATTGCTGGAAACACCATATATTTT; size: .; D: .; J: TRBJ1-3; V: TRBV6-5
CDR3: CASSLKPSGGFGYTF; DNA: TGTGCCAGCAGCTTAAAGCCTTCGGGTGGTTTTGGCTACACCTTC; size: .; D: .; J: TRBJ1-2; V: TRBV7-2
CDR3: CAWNPTGRANTGELFF; DNA: TGTGCCTGGAACCCGACAGGGCGGGCGAACACCGGGGAGCTGTTTTTT; size: .; D: TRBD1; J: TRBJ2-2; V: TRBV30
CDR3: CAWSVGTLITGELFF; DNA: TGTGCCTGGAGTGTGGGGACATTAATCACCGGGGAGCTGTTTTTT; size: .; D: .; J: TRBJ2-2; V: TRBV30
CDR3: CASTPTGRYGYTF; DNA: TGTGCCAGCACCCCGACAGGGAGGTATGGCTACACCTTC; size: .; D: TRBD1; J: TRBJ1-2; V: TRBV6-5
CDR3: CASSRTSGGTDTQYF; DNA: TGTGCCAGCAGTCGGACTAGCGGGGGCACAGATACGCAGTATTTT; size: .; D: TRBD2; J: TRBJ2-3; V: TRBV11-3
CDR3: CATLEDSHYGYTF; DNA: TGTGCCACTTTGGAGGACAGCCACTATGGCTACACCTTC; size: .; D: .; J: TRBJ1-2; V: TRBV19
CDR3: CASSYTGSDTQYF; DNA: TGTGCCAGCAGCTATACAGGTTCAGATACGCAGTATTTT; size: .; D: .; J: TRBJ2-3; V: TRBV7-3
CDR3: CASSSYRGGQPQHF; DNA: TGTGCCAGCAGTTCCTACAGGGGCGGCCAGCCCCAGCATTTT; size: .; D: TRBD1; J: TRBJ1-5; V: TRBV27
CDR3: CASSLVRGTDTQYF; DNA: TGTGCCAGCAGTTTAGTTAGGGGGACAGATACGCAGTATTTT; size: .; D: .; J: TRBJ2-3; V: TRBV27
CDR3: CASREQGGYEQYF; DNA: TGTGCCAGCAGGGAACAGGGGGGATACGAGCAGTACTTC; size: .; D: TRBD1; J: TRBJ2-7; V: TRBV2
CDR3: CASRPGQGMNTEAFF; DNA: TGTGCCAGCAGACCCGGACAGGGTATGAACACTGAAGCTTTCTTT; size: .; D: TRBD1; J: TRBJ1-1; V: TRBV3-1/TRBV3-2
CDR3: CASSFTGPSNYGYTF; DNA: TGTGCCAGCAGTTTCACAGGGCCTTCTAACTATGGCTACACCTTC; size: .; D: .; J: TRBJ1-2; V: TRBV6-5
CDR3: CASSFRGAWGDTIYF; DNA: TGTGCCAGCAGCTTCCGCGGGGCCTGGGGAGACACCATATATTTT; size: .; D: .; J: TRBJ1-3; V: TRBV9
CDR3: CASSPRQGANSPLHF; DNA: TGTGCCAGCTCACCACGGCAGGGGGCAAATTCACCCCTCCACTTT; size: .; D: TRBD1; J: TRBJ1-6; V: TRBV18
CDR3: CASFDKARNYEQYF; DNA: TGTGCCAGCTTCGACAAAGCAAGGAACTACGAGCAGTACTTC; size: .; D: .; J: TRBJ2-7; V: TRBV6-5
CDR3: CASSDSSSGANVLTF; DNA: TGTGCCAGCAGTGATAGTAGCTCTGGGGCCAACGTCCTGACTTTC; size: .; D: .; J: TRBJ2-6; V: TRBV6-1
CDR3: CASRLRGDGEKLFF; DNA: TGTGCCAGCAGACTTCGGGGGGATGGTGAAAAACTGTTTTTT; size: .; D: .; J: TRBJ1-4; V: TRBV6-5
CDR3: CASSDPGTEAFF; DNA: TGTGCCAGCAGTGATCCAGGGACTGAAGCTTTCTTT; size: .; D: .; J: TRBJ1-1; V: TRBV2
CDR3: CASSSPGADTQYF; DNA: TGTGCCAGCAGCTCACCGGGGGCAGATACGCAGTATTTT; size: .; D: .; J: TRBJ2-3; V: TRBV13
CDR3: CASNRGNQPQHF; DNA: TGTGCCAGCAACAGGGGGAATCAGCCCCAGCATTTT; size: .; D: TRBD1; J: TRBJ1-5; V: TRBV12-3/TRBV12-4
CDR3: CASSLGDTGRNTEAFF; DNA: TGCGCCAGCAGCTTGGGGGACACAGGGAGGAACACTGAAGCTTTCTTT; size: .; D: .; J: TRBJ1-1; V: TRBV5-1
CDR3: CASISGLAGSNEQFF; DNA: TGCGCCAGCATTTCAGGACTAGCGGGGAGCAATGAGCAGTTCTTC; size: .; D: TRBD2; J: TRBJ2-1; V: TRBV10-2
CDR3: CASSSKTVPGVMNTEAFF; DNA: TGCGCCAGCAGCTCGAAGACAGTCCCTGGGGTAATGAACACTGAAGCTTTCTTT; size: .; D: .; J: TRBJ1-1; V: TRBV5-1
CDR3: CASSFPTAEAFF; DNA: TGTGCCAGCAGCTTCCCGACAGCAGAAGCTTTCTTT; size: .; D: .; J: TRBJ1-1; V: TRBV5-4
CDR3: CASSRQRGRAFF; DNA: TGTGCCAGCAGTCGTCAACGTGGGCGAGCTTTCTTT; size: .; D: .; J: TRBJ1-1; V: TRBV12-3/TRBV12-4
CDR3: CASSPRTAGANVLTF; DNA: TGTGCCAGCAGCCCACGGACAGCTGGGGCCAACGTCCTGACTTTC; size: .; D: .; J: TRBJ2-6; V: TRBV11-3
CDR3: CASSYEDREAFF; DNA: TGTGCCAGCAGTTATGAGGACAGGGAAGCTTTCTTT; size: .; D: TRBD1; J: TRBJ1-1; V: TRBV6-5
CDR3: CASSAIGAGLHF; DNA: TGTGCCAGCAGCGCAATTGGAGCGGGTCTCCACTTT; size: once; D: .; J: TRBJ1-6; V: TRBV9
CDR3: CASSPPTGYGYTF; DNA: TGTGCCAGCAGCCCCCCCACCGGCTATGGCTACACCTTC; size: .; D: .; J: TRBJ1-2; V: TRBV11-2
CDR3: CASSLRGVGYEQYF; DNA: TGTGCCAGCAGCTTGCGGGGGGTAGGCTACGAGCAGTACTTC; size: .; D: TRBD2; J: TRBJ2-7; V: TRBV5-6
CDR3: CASSPRSSGAGELFF; DNA: TGTGCCAGCAGTCCCCGTAGTTCGGGGGCCGGGGAGCTGTTTTTT; size: .; D: .; J: TRBJ2-2; V: TRBV7-2